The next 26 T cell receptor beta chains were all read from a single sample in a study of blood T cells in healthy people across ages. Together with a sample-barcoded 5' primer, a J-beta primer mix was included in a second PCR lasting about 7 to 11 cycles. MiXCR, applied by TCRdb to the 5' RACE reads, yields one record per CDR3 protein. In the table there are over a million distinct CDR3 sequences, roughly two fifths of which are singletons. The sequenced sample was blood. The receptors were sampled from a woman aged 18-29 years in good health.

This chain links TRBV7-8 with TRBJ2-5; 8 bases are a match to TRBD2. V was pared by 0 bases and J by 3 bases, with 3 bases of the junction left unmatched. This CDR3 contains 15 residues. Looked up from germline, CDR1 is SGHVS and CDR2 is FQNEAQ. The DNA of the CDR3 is TGTGCCAGCAGCTTAGCCCAGGGACTAGAAGAGACCCAGTACTTC. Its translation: CASSLAQGLEETQYF.

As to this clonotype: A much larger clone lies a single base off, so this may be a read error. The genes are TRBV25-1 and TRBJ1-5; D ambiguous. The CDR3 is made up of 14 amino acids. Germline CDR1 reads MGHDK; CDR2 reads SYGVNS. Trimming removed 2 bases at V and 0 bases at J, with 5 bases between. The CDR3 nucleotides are TGTGCCAGCAGTGAAATGGATAGCAATCAGCCCCAGCATTTT. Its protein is CASSEMDSNQPQHF.

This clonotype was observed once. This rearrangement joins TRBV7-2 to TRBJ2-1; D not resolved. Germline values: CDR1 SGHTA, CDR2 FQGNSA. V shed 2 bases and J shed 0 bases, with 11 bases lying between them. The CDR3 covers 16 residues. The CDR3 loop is CASSLNAPNSYNEQFF. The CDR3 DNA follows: TGTGCCAGCAGCTTAAATGCCCCCAACTCCTACAATGAGCAGTTCTTC.

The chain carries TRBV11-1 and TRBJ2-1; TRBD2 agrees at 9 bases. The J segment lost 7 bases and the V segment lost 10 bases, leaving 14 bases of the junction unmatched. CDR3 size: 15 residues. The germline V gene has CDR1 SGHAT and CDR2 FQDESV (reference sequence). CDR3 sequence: CANRSSSGKKNEQFF. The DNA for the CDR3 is TGTGCCAACAGATCCTCTAGCGGGAAAAAAAATGAGCAGTTCTTC.

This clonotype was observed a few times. The CDR3 DNA reads TGTGCCAGCACGGGACATAACACCGGGGAGCTGTTTTTT. Its translation is CASTGHNTGELFF. This chain uses TRBV2 with TRBJ2-2, with D possibly matching TRBD1 (6 bases). From germline, CDR1 is SNHLY and CDR2 FYNNEI. The CDR3 sequence is 13 residues long. V lost 7 bases, J lost 2 bases, and 8 bases lay in between.

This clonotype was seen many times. The CDR3 DNA reads TGTGCCAGCAGCCAAGATCTTGAATTAGCGGGAAATGAGCAGTACTTC. It codes for CASSQDLELAGNEQYF. V usage is TRBV4-2 and J usage is TRBJ2-5; 8 nucleotides agree with TRBD2. The length of the CDR3 is 16 residues. Losses at the gene ends were 0 bases for V and 11 bases for J; bases not matched to a gene: 14. CDR1 and CDR2 from the germline V gene are LGHNA and YNFKEQ.

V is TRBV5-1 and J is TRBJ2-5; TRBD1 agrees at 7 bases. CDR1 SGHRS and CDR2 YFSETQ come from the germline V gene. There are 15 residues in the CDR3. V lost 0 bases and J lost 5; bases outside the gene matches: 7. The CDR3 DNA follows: TGCGCCAGCAGCTTGGCCGGGACAGCAGCGGAGACCCAGTACTTC. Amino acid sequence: CASSLAGTAAETQYF.

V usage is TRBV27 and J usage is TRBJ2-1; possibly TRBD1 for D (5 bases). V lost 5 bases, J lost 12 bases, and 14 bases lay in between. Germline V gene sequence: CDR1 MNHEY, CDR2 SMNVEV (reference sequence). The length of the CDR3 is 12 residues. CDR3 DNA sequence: TGTGCCAGCAGTCTGGACACGACCCCGCAGTTCTTC. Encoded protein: CASSLDTTPQFF.

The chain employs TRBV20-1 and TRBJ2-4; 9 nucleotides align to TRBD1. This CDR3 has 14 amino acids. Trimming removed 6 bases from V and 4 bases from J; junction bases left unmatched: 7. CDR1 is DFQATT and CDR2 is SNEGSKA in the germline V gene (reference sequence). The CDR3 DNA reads TGCAGTGCCCTAACCGGGACAGGGAAAAACATTCAGTACTTC. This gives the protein CSALTGTGKNIQYF.

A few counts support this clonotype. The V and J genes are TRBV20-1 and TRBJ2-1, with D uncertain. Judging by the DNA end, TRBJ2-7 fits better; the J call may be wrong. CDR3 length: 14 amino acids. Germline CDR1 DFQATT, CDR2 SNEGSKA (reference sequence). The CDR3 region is CSAHPRSSYNEQYF. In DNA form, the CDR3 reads TGCAGTGCTCATCCCAGGAGCTCCTACAATGAGCAGTACTTC.

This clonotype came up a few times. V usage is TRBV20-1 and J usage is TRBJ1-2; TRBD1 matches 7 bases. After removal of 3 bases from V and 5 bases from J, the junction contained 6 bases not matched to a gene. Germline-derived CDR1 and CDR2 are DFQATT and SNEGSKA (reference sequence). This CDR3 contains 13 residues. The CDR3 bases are TGCAGTGCTAGTACAGGGGCAGGATATGGCTACACCTTC. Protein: CSASTGAGYGYTF.

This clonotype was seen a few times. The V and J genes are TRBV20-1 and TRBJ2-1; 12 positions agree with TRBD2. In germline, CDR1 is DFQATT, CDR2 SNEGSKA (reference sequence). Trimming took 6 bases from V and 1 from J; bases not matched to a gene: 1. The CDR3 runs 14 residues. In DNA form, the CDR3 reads TGCAGTGCCACTAGCGGGAGGTCCTACAATGAGCAGTTCTTC. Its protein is CSATSGRSYNEQFF.

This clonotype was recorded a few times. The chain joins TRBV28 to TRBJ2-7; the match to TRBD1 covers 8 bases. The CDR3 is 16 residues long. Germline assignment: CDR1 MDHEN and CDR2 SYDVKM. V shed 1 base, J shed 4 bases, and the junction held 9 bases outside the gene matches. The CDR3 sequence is CASSLLGSGGAYEQYF. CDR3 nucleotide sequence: TGTGCCAGCAGTTTATTAGGATCAGGGGGCGCGTACGAGCAGTACTTC.

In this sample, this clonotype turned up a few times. The CDR3 loop is CASSLVGRETHEQYF. DNA of the CDR3: TGTGCCAGCAGCTTAGTAGGGCGGGAGACGCACGAGCAGTACTTC. This chain joins TRBV7-2 and TRBJ2-7; 7 bases match TRBD2. CDR3 size: 15 residues. Losses at the gene ends were 1 base for V and 5 bases for J; bases not matched to a gene: 8. CDR1 is SGHTA, CDR2 FQGNSA, per germline.

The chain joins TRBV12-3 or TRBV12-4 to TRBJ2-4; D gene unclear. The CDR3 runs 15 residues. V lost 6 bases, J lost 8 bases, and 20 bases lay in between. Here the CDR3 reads CASSQGPDPGDIQYF. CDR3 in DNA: TGTGCCAGCAGCCAAGGACCCGACCCGGGTGACATTCAGTACTTC.

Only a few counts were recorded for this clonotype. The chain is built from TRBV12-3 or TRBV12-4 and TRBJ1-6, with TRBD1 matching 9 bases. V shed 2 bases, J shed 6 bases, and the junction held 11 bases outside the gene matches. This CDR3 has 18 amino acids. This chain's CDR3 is CASSLTPGQGGFNSPLHF. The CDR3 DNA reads TGTGCCAGCAGTTTAACCCCGGGACAGGGAGGCTTTAATTCACCCCTCCACTTT.

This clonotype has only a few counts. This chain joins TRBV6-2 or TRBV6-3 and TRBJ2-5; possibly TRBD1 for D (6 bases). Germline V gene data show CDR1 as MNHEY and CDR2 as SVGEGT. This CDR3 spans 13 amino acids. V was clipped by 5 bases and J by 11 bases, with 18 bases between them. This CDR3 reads CASSGQSYNEQYF. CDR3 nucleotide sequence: TGTGCCAGCAGTGGACAGTCTTACAATGAGCAGTACTTC.

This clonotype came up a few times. Written as DNA, the CDR3 is TGTGCCAGCAGCGTAGTTAATGGCACAGCCAAAAACATTCAGTACTTC. Protein sequence: CASSVVNGTAKNIQYF. V is TRBV9 and J is TRBJ2-4; D ambiguous. Per germline, CDR1 SGDLS and CDR2 YYNGEE. The CDR3 totals 16 residues. V gave up 0 bases and J gave up 0 bases, with 10 bases separating them.

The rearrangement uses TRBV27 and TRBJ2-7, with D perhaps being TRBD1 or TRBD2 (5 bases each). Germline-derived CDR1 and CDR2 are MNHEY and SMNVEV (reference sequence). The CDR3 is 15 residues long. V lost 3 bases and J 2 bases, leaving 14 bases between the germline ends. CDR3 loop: CASSLARGLTYEQYF. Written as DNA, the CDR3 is TGTGCCAGCAGTTTGGCGAGGGGTTTGACCTACGAGCAGTACTTC.

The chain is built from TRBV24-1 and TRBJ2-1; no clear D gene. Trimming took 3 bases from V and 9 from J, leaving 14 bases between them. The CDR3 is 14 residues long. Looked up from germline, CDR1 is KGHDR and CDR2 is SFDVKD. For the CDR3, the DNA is TGTGCCACCAGTGATGCGCAAATAGTCGGTGAGCAGTTCTTC. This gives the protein CATSDAQIVGEQFF.

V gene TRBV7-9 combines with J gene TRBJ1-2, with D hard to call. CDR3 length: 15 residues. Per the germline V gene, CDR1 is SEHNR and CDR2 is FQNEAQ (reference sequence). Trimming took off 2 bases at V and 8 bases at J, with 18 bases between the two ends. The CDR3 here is CASSLPGRGAEGYTF. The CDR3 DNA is TGTGCCAGCAGCTTACCCGGGCGGGGTGCTGAAGGCTACACCTTC.

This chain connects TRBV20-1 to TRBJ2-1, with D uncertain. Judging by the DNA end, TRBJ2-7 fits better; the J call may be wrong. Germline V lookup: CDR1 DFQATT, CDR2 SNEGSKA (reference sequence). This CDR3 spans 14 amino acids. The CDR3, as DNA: TGCAGTGCTGGAAAACCGAGCTCCTACAATGAGCAGTACTTC. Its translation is CSAGKPSSYNEQYF.

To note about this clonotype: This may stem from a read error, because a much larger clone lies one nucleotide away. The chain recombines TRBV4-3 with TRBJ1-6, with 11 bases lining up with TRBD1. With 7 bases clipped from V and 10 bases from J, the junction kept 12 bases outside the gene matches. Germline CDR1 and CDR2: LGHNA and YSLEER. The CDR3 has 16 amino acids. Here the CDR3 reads CASNHTSGTGGSPLHF. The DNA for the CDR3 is TGCGCCAGCAACCACACCTCGGGGACAGGGGGATCACCCCTCCACTTT.

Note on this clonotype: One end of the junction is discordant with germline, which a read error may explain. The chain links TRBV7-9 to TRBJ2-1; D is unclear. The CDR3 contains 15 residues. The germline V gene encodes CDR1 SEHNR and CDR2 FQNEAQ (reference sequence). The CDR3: CASGRSVFSCNEQFF. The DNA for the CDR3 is TGTGCCAGCGGCAGAAGCGTGTTCTCCTGCAATGAGCAGTTCTTC.

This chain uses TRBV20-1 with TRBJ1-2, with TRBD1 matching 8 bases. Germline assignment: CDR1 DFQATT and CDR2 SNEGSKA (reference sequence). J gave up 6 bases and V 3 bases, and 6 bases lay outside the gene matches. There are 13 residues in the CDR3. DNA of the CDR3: TGCAGTGCTAGCTCGGACAGGGAGGATGGCTACACCTTC. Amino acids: CSASSDREDGYTF.

The DNA for the CDR3 is TGCAGCTCTGCTCCAAAGGCAACTAATGAAAAACTGTTTTTT. Protein: CSSAPKATNEKLFF. This chain joins TRBV20-1 and TRBJ1-4; D remains unclear. CDR1 DFQATT and CDR2 SNEGSKA come from the germline V gene (reference sequence). The CDR3 spans 14 residues.